Presented here are 3 T cell receptor beta chains from one specimen sequenced in a study of T cell changes during pregnancy in multiple sclerosis. Using immunoSEQ multiplex PCR, the repertoire was profiled, and TCRdb retains in-frame clones only, with some absent. This sample has tens of thousands of clones, with 90% to 95% found just once. This material consisted of CD4+ T cells from peripheral blood mononuclear cells, taken in the second trimester of pregnancy. These receptors all come from a female donor in good health, enrolled as a control in a pregnancy study.

The rearrangement joins TRBV7-3 to TRBJ2-5; 11 bases map to TRBD2. V gave up 3 bases and J gave up 4 bases; unmatched junction bases: 4. This CDR3 is built from 15 residues. CDR1 SGHTA and CDR2 FQGTGA come from the germline V gene. CDR3 sequence reads: CASSFSGGAGETQYF. CDR3 DNA sequence: TGTGCCAGCAGCTTTAGCGGGGGGGCCGGAGAGACCCAGTACTTC.

The J gene is TRBJ1-1, the V gene TRBV29-1; TRBD1 might be the D (6 bases). Germline CDR1 is SQVTM and CDR2 is ANQGSEA. Trimming stripped 1 base from V and 3 bases from J, with 18 bases between. The CDR3 loop spans 16 amino acids. The CDR3 bases are TGCAGCGTTGAAGTGAGGAGGGGGGGCTATCACACTGAAGCTTTCTTT. It yields the protein CSVEVRRGGYHTEAFF.

The chain joins TRBV28 to TRBJ1-5; perhaps TRBD1 as D (5 bases). The germline V and J ends were trimmed by 8 bases and 7 bases, with 18 bases remaining between them. The CDR3 spans 14 residues. CDR1 is MDHEN, CDR2 SYDVKM, per germline. The CDR3 bases are TGTGCCAGCTTCCGGGGGAGGGGATACCAGCCCCAGCATTTT. It specifies CASFRGRGYQPQHF.